This TCR beta chain was obtained from a study of OX40 agonist ivuxolimab in advanced cancers. This CDR3 region has 15 residues. CDR1 and CDR2 (germline): MNHEY, SMNVEV (reference sequence). The V segment lost 6 bases and the J segment 3 bases; nucleotides outside the gene matches: 4. Here immunoSEQ multiplex PCR was the method, and the copy in TCRdb shows in-frame clones only, minus some. The data hold 67,000 or so clones, with 88% observed a single time. The source is an adult with an advanced solid tumor such as melanoma, head and neck, liver or kidney cancer. The material sequenced was CD4+ or CD8+ T cells sorted from blood, taken in a trial of the OX40 agonist ivuxolimab. V and J are TRBV27 and TRBJ2-7; 14 nucleotides line up with TRBD2. CDR3 sequence reads: CASRGLAGVFYEQYF. The CDR3 DNA reads as TGTGCCAGCAGGGGACTAGCGGGGGTTTTCTACGAGCAGTACTTC.